Shown below are 20 T cell receptor beta chains from a single sample sequenced in a study of a mutant IDH1 vaccine in newly diagnosed glioma. The data were produced by immunoSEQ multiplex PCR, yet TCRdb's version contains in-frame clones alone and is incomplete. Of tens of thousands of clones listed, about 80% are singletons. The time point denotes: baseline, week 1 (first vaccination visit). Regarding treatment: pre-vaccination baseline after standard-of-care therapy. The sequenced sample was PBMCs, obtained from a glioma patient treated with radiotherapy, temozolomide or both. These receptors were obtained from a woman between 35 and 50 years old with glioma.

The V call is TRBV5-6, the J call TRBJ2-7; unclear D gene. CDR3 length: 13 residues. Trimming took off 1 base at V and 2 bases at J, with 7 bases between the two ends. Germline-derived CDR1 and CDR2 are SGHDT and YYEEEE. The DNA for the CDR3 is TGTGCCAGCAGCTTGCAGAGTACCTACGAGCAGTACTTC. The encoded protein is CASSLQSTYEQYF.

The rearrangement links TRBV4-1 to TRBJ1-2; D is possibly TRBD1 (5 bases). The ends were cut back, 0 bases at V and 10 bases at J, with 21 bases in the middle. Per germline, CDR1 MGHRA and CDR2 YSYEKL. This CDR3 is 16 amino acids long. CDR3 nucleotide sequence: TGCGCCAGCAGCCAAGAACCCCTCGGACAAGGCGGTGACTACACCTTC. This translates into CASSQEPLGQGGDYTF.

This clone showed up just a few times. V is TRBV20-1 and J is TRBJ1-1, with D unclear. CDR1 is DFQATT, CDR2 SNEGSKA, per germline (reference sequence). Trimming shortened V by 3 bases and J by 5 bases, and 7 bases separated the two germline ends. The CDR3 runs to 11 residues. The CDR3 DNA reads TGCAGTGCTAGCACACCTACTGAAGCTTTCTTT. Translating it yields CSASTPTEAFF.

The J gene is TRBJ2-5, the V gene TRBV18; no definite D call. Between the trimmed V and J ends, which lost 3 bases and 3 bases, there was a span of 5 bases. Germline CDR1 KGHSH, CDR2 LQKENI. The CDR3 length is 12 residues. The CDR3 DNA reads as TGTGCCAGCTCACCTGTGGAAGAGACCCAGTACTTC. Its protein is CASSPVEETQYF.

The chain is built from TRBV4-1 and TRBJ1-5; D not certain. Trimming cost V 4 bases and J 2 bases, with 12 bases left between them. Germline V gene data show CDR1 as MGHRA and CDR2 as YSYEKL. The CDR3 spans 15 residues. This CDR3 is CASSPGFLGNQPQHF. The CDR3 DNA follows: TGCGCCAGCAGCCCGGGATTTTTGGGCAATCAGCCCCAGCATTTT.

This chain uses TRBV2 with TRBJ1-4; possible D gene TRBD1, 6 bases. The V end lost 4 bases, the J end lost 11 bases, and 17 bases lay between the germline ends. CDR3 length: 14 amino acids. CDR1 and CDR2 from the germline V gene are SNHLY and FYNNEI. This chain's CDR3 is CASSVWGGTDKLFF. DNA of the CDR3: TGTGCCAGCAGTGTGTGGGGGGGCACCGACAAACTGTTTTTT. Drawing the rest from reference TRBV2 and TRBJ1-4, the complete variable domain is EPEVTQTPSHQVTQMGQEVILRCVPISNHLYFYWYRQILGQKVEFLVSFYNNEISEKSEIFDDQFSVERPDGSNFTLKIRSTKLEDSAMYFCASSVWGGTDKLFFGSGTQLSVL.

The V and J genes are TRBV5-1 and TRBJ2-2; 8 positions match TRBD1. Looked up from germline, CDR1 is SGHRS and CDR2 is YFSETQ. V shed 4 bases and J 6 bases; nucleotides not matched to a gene: 5. The CDR3 is 14 amino acids. The CDR3 coding sequence is TGCGCCAGCAGCGCAGGGGGCGCATCCGGGGAGCTGTTTTTT. Translating gives CASSAGGASGELFF.

J is TRBJ1-2 and V is TRBV2; TRBD1 is a possible D gene (5 bases). V shed 6 bases and J shed 4 bases, with 18 bases lying between them. CDR3 length: 15 amino acids. CDR1 is SNHLY, CDR2 FYNNEI, per germline. The CDR3 region is CASSPLAGGFYGYTF. DNA of the CDR3: TGTGCCAGCAGCCCCCTAGCCGGGGGATTCTATGGCTACACCTTC.

This clone is a singleton in its sample. V is TRBV2 and J is TRBJ2-7; 7 positions match TRBD1. V gave up 7 bases and J gave up 0 bases; unmatched junction bases: 6. Germline V gene data show CDR1 as SNHLY and CDR2 as FYNNEI. The CDR3 covers 14 residues. This chain's CDR3 is CASIRDSGSYEQYF. As DNA, the CDR3 is TGTGCCAGCATACGGGACAGTGGCTCCTACGAGCAGTACTTC.

This clone was counted a few times. The chain is built from TRBV18 and TRBJ1-5; perhaps TRBD1 as D (6 bases). In germline, CDR1 is KGHSH, CDR2 LQKENI. V was clipped by 3 bases and J by 4 bases, with 10 bases between them. CDR3 size: 14 residues. The CDR3 sequence: CASSPGTQNQPQHF. The CDR3 coding sequence is TGTGCCAGCTCACCGGGGACACAGAATCAGCCCCAGCATTTT.

The CDR3 sequence is CASSLSLATNTEAFF. The CDR3 nucleotides are TGTGCCAGCAGCTTGTCTTTGGCCACGAACACTGAAGCTTTCTTT. The chain uses TRBV5-4 and TRBJ1-1, with unresolved D. V shed 1 base and J shed 1 base, with 11 bases lying between them. Germline CDR1 reads SGHNT; CDR2 reads YYREEE (reference sequence). The CDR3 consists of 15 residues.

The chain combines TRBV6-4 with TRBJ1-4; the D gene is possibly TRBD1 (5 bases). The CDR3 loop spans 15 amino acids. Germline CDR1 is MRHNA and CDR2 is SNTAGT. V was trimmed by 5 bases and J by 2 bases, leaving 12 bases between them. The CDR3 region has the DNA TGTGCCAGCAGTTTACAGGTTGGGACTAATGAAAAACTGTTTTTT. Translation: CASSLQVGTNEKLFF.

The V and J genes are TRBV4-2 and TRBJ1-5, with 11 nucleotides matching TRBD1. Germline V CDR1 and CDR2: LGHNA, YNFKEQ. V was clipped by 3 bases and J by 3 bases; unmatched bases: 7. The CDR3 sequence is 17 residues long. CDR3 coding DNA: TGTGCCAGCAGCCAGACCGGGACAGGGGGTCCCAATCAGCCCCAGCATTTT. Translation: CASSQTGTGGPNQPQHF.

The chain recombines TRBV30 with TRBJ1-3; D uncertain. CDR3 length: 13 residues. CDR1 and CDR2 from the germline V gene are GTSNPN and SVGIG (reference sequence). V shed 2 bases and J shed 3 bases, with 8 bases lying between them. CDR3 sequence reads: CAWSSNLGNTIYF. CDR3 sequence (DNA): TGTGCCTGGAGTTCAAATCTTGGAAACACCATATATTTT. Supplemented by reference TRBV30 and TRBJ1-3, the full variable domain reads SQTIHQWPATLVQPVGSPLSLECTVEGTSNPNLYWYRQAAGRGLQLLFYSVGIGQISSEVPQNLSASRPQDRQFILSSKKLLLSDSGFYLCAWSSNLGNTIYFGEGSWLTVV.

The chain has TRBV2 and TRBJ2-2, with 13 bases identical to TRBD2. Germline assignment: CDR1 SNHLY and CDR2 FYNNEI. The CDR3 has 14 amino acids. V was pared by 6 bases and J by 5 bases, with 0 bases of the junction left unmatched. CDR3 sequence: CASRTSGGTGELFF. CDR3 nucleotide sequence: TGTGCCAGCAGGACTAGCGGGGGGACCGGGGAGCTGTTTTTT.

The chain joins TRBV2 to TRBJ1-1; 9 bases match TRBD1. From germline, CDR1 is SNHLY and CDR2 FYNNEI. The CDR3 length is 13 residues. The V gene end was trimmed by 7 bases and the J gene end by 5 bases; junction bases not matched to a gene: 5. The CDR3 DNA reads TGTGCCAGCATATTCGACAGGGGGACTGAAGCTTTCTTT. It yields the protein CASIFDRGTEAFF. Combining the CDR3 with reference TRBV2 and TRBJ1-1 gives the whole variable domain EPEVTQTPSHQVTQMGQEVILRCVPISNHLYFYWYRQILGQKVEFLVSFYNNEISEKSEIFDDQFSVERPDGSNFTLKIRSTKLEDSAMYFCASIFDRGTEAFFGQGTRLTVV.

V usage is TRBV7-2 and J usage is TRBJ2-7, with 10 bases aligning to TRBD2. This CDR3 is 16 amino acids long. Germline-derived CDR1 and CDR2 are SGHTA and FQGNSA. J gave up 2 bases and V 4 bases, and 8 bases lay outside the gene matches. The CDR3 nucleotides are TGTGCCAGCAGCTCTGTTAGCGGGGGGCGCACCTACGAGCAGTACTTC. Translation gives CASSSVSGGRTYEQYF.

This clone was found a few times. The chain uses TRBV29-1 and TRBJ1-1, with TRBD1 identical over 8 bases. The CDR3 sequence is 12 residues long. The germline V gene has CDR1 SQVTM and CDR2 ANQGSEA. The V segment lost 6 bases and the J segment 8 bases; nucleotides outside the gene matches: 8. CDR3 amino acids: CSVIQGAVEAFF. The CDR3 DNA is TGCAGCGTCATCCAGGGGGCTGTGGAAGCTTTCTTT.

This chain uses TRBV7-9 with TRBJ1-3; no firm D call. V shed 2 bases and J shed 0 bases, with 5 bases lying between them. The length of the CDR3 is 14 residues. Germline CDR1 and CDR2: SEHNR and FQNEAQ (reference sequence). The DNA for the CDR3 is TGTGCCAGCAGCTTACCCAACTCTGGAAACACCATATATTTT. This encodes CASSLPNSGNTIYF.

The chain joins TRBV9 to TRBJ1-1, with D unresolved. V dropped 7 bases and J dropped 2 bases, with 15 bases sitting between them. The germline gives CDR1 SGDLS, CDR2 YYNGEE. The CDR3 extends over 14 amino acids. The CDR3 loop is CASSVKVDNTEAFF. CDR3 bases: TGTGCCAGCTCCGTGAAGGTAGACAACACTGAAGCTTTCTTT. Complete variable domain (other parts from reference TRBV9 and TRBJ1-1): DSGVTQTPKHLITATGQRVTLRCSPRSGDLSVYWYQQSLDQGLQFLIQYYNGEERAKGNILERFSAQQFPDLHSELNLSSLELGDSALYFCASSVKVDNTEAFFGQGTRLTVV.